Below, 8 T cell receptor beta chains from the same sample are listed, as sequenced in a study of long-term antiretroviral therapy in people with HIV. immunoSEQ v3.0 was run at survey level. The method was immunoSEQ multiplex PCR; TCRdb's version includes in-frame clones alone and lacks a portion of them. The sample consists of about 21,000 clones, around nine tenths of them appearing once. The sequencing used unsorted PBMCs, collected 0.2 years before starting antiretroviral therapy. All receptors derive from a man aged 18 to 30 with HIV.

This chain's CDR3 is CASSVGAGNTIYF. The CDR3 region has the DNA TGTGCCAGCAGTGTAGGAGCTGGAAACACCATATATTTT. The gene calls are TRBV6-1 and TRBJ1-3; no clear D. V was clipped by 4 bases and J by 2 bases, with 6 bases between them. Germline values: CDR1 MNHNS, CDR2 SASEGT. The CDR3 totals 13 residues.

This clone is categorized as medium-sized. The V gene is TRBV4-1, the J gene TRBJ1-2; the D is unclear. The CDR3 loop spans 13 amino acids. The germline gives CDR1 MGHRA, CDR2 YSYEKL. Trimming stripped 1 base from V and 7 bases from J, with 10 bases between. CDR3 in amino acids: CASSQGVGGGYTF. The CDR3 bases are TGCGCCAGCAGCCAAGGGGTTGGAGGTGGCTACACCTTC.

This sequence joins TRBV7-9 and TRBJ1-1; TRBD1 might be the D (5 bases). From germline, CDR1 is SEHNR and CDR2 FQNEAQ (reference sequence). CDR3 size: 14 residues. V was cut by 6 bases and J by 2 bases, with 13 bases left in between. CDR3 nucleotides: TGTGCCAGCAGGGACACCGGGAGTAACACTGAAGCTTTCTTT. Its translation is CASRDTGSNTEAFF.

The genes are TRBV19 and TRBJ1-5, with TRBD1 identical over 8 bases. V was pared by 1 base and J by 5 bases, with 1 base of the junction left unmatched. Germline loops: CDR1 LNHDA, CDR2 SQIVND (reference sequence). This CDR3 region has 14 residues. The CDR3 sequence is CASSIGQGYQPQHF. The CDR3 DNA reads as TGTGCCAGTAGTATAGGACAGGGGTATCAGCCCCAGCATTTT.

This chain links TRBV5-1 with TRBJ1-1; maybe TRBD1 (6 bases). The germline V gene has CDR1 SGHRS and CDR2 YFSETQ. The V end was cut by 0 bases, the J end by 4 bases, with 10 bases between. The CDR3 is made up of 14 amino acids. CDR3 residues: CASSLAVGGTEAFF. The CDR3 region has the DNA TGCGCCAGCAGCTTGGCGGTAGGGGGCACTGAAGCTTTCTTT.

This chain uses TRBV12-2 with TRBJ2-7. TRBV12-2 is listed as a pseudogene. The CDR3 covers 16 residues. This CDR3 is CASRFREPPGGDEQYF. CDR3 sequence (DNA): TGTGCAAGTCGCTTTCGCGAGCCCCCCGGGGGCGACGAGCAGTACTTC.

The gene calls are TRBV9 and TRBJ1-3, with a weak D call TRBD1 (5 bases). The germline V and J ends were trimmed by 2 bases and 0 bases, with 15 bases remaining between them. The CDR3 is 17 residues long. Germline V gene lookup returns CDR1 SGDLS and CDR2 YYNGEE. The CDR3 loop reads CASSVRAGRSSGNTIYF. As DNA, the CDR3 is TGTGCCAGCAGCGTTAGGGCAGGGAGAAGCTCTGGAAACACCATATATTTT.

The chain combines TRBV6-1 with TRBJ1-4; possibly TRBD1 for D (5 bases). Germline V gene sequence: CDR1 MNHNS, CDR2 SASEGT. The CDR3 spans 15 residues. Trimming removed 5 bases at V and 8 bases at J, with 18 bases between. The CDR3 coding sequence is TGTGCCAGCAGTCCCCTGGGGCGCCTAAACGAAAAACTGTTTTTT. As protein: CASSPLGRLNEKLFF.